Following are 15 T cell receptor beta chains from one sample sequenced in a study of shared clonotypes between healthy human individuals (dated by TCRdb to about 2020). Libraries were made using the immunoSEQ multiplex PCR assay. TCRdb re-hosts the immuneACCESS table, in-frame sequences only. Its copies lack some clones; in the studies checked, an unresolved V gene accounts for under half of them, and the cause for the rest is not known. Recorded for this sample are some 490,000 clones; more than 75% of them occurred a single time. The ten largest clones represent more than 10% of the sample. The source material was PBMCs. The receptor set was obtained from a woman aged 40 to 50 in good health. Some clones in this sample may be carry-over from other donors' samples.

This clone occurred once. The rearrangement links TRBV11-2 to TRBJ2-1, with D unresolved. V lost 1 base, J lost 8 bases, and 15 bases lay in between. The V gene's germline CDR1 is SGHAT and CDR2 FQNNGV. CDR3 length equals 15 residues. The CDR3 loop is CASSLGLAVGYEQFF. The CDR3 nucleotides read TGTGCCAGCAGCTTAGGGCTGGCTGTGGGGTATGAGCAGTTCTTC.

This clone showed up many times. The same CDR3 also results from other DNA sequences found in this sample. V gene TRBV9 combines with J gene TRBJ1-4, with 9 bases lining up with TRBD1. After removal of 6 bases from V and 0 bases from J, the junction contained 9 bases not matched to a gene. Looked up from germline, CDR1 is SGDLS and CDR2 is YYNGEE. The CDR3 totals 17 residues. DNA of the CDR3: TGTGCCAGCAAAGTAGGGACAGGGCATTCAACTAATGAAAAACTGTTTTTT. Its translation is CASKVGTGHSTNEKLFF.

This clone came up once. As DNA, the CDR3 is TGTGCCAGCTCACCGCCCAGATCAATTCCGTCCCCAGATACGCAGTATTTT. The encoded protein is CASSPPRSIPSPDTQYF. The chain recombines TRBV18 with TRBJ2-3; D unresolved. Germline lookup yields CDR1 KGHSH and CDR2 LQKENI. The CDR3 loop spans 17 amino acids. V shed 3 bases and J shed 4 bases, with 20 bases lying between them.

J is TRBJ2-2 and V is TRBV25-1, with no clear D. The CDR3 runs to 15 residues. Germline CDR1 is MGHDK and CDR2 is SYGVNS. V was shortened by 3 bases and J by 2 bases, with 10 bases between the two germline ends. The DNA of the CDR3 is TGTGCCAGCAGTGACACCATCATAAACACCGGGGAGCTGTTTTTT. Translating gives CASSDTIINTGELFF. Combining the CDR3 with reference TRBV25-1 and TRBJ2-2 gives the whole variable domain EADIYQTPRYLVIGTGKKITLECSQTMGHDKMYWYQQDPGMELHLIHYSYGVNSTEKGDLSSESTVSRIRTEHFPLTLESARPSHTSQYLCASSDTIINTGELFFGEGSRLTVL.

The chain employs TRBV7-2 and TRBJ2-7; D is ambiguous. This CDR3 is 15 amino acids long. The V gene lost 4 bases and the J gene lost 3 bases, with 16 bases spanning the gap. Per germline, CDR1 SGHTA and CDR2 FQGNSA. The DNA for the CDR3 is TGTGCCAGCAGCTGGGTGATAGGCAAGCTCTACGAGCAGTACTTC. Its protein is CASSWVIGKLYEQYF.

Only one count was recorded for this clone. The V and J genes are TRBV11-1 and TRBJ2-7; the D gene is possibly TRBD2 (6 bases). Trimming removed 5 bases at V and 2 bases at J, with 13 bases between. CDR1 SGHAT and CDR2 FQDESV come from the germline V gene (reference sequence). The CDR3 covers 14 residues. As DNA, the CDR3 is TGTGCCAGCAGCGTACCGGGACTCACCTACGAGCAGTACTTC. Translation gives CASSVPGLTYEQYF.

The rearrangement uses TRBV30 and TRBJ1-4; D is perhaps TRBD1 (6 bases). This CDR3 has 15 amino acids. Germline values: CDR1 GTSNPN, CDR2 SVGIG (reference sequence). The germline V and J ends were trimmed by 4 bases and 14 bases, with 26 bases remaining between them. The CDR3 DNA reads as TGTGCCTGGAACCGCCCGACAGGCGGCTTGGGGGGGCTGTTTTTT. Protein: CAWNRPTGGLGGLFF.

The V and J genes are TRBV7-8 and TRBJ1-2; unclear D gene. CDR1 SGHVS and CDR2 FQNEAQ come from the germline V gene. The CDR3 consists of 18 residues. Trimming shortened V by 0 bases and J by 0 bases, and 17 bases separated the two germline ends. CDR3 protein: CASSLAWSGLRANYGYTF. Written as DNA, the CDR3 is TGTGCCAGCAGCTTAGCGTGGTCAGGACTCCGAGCTAACTATGGCTACACCTTC. The variable domain in full, with the rest retrieved from reference TRBV7-8 and TRBJ1-2, is GAGVSQSPRYKVAKRGQDVALRCDPISGHVSLFWYQQALGQGPEFLTYFQNEAQLDKSGLPSDRFFAERPEGSVSTLKIQRTQQEDSAVYLCASSLAWSGLRANYGYTFGSGTRLTVV.

The chain carries TRBV5-5 and TRBJ2-7; a weak D match, TRBD1 (6 bases). Germline V gene lookup returns CDR1 SGHKS and CDR2 YYEKEE (reference sequence). Trimming shortened V by 4 bases and J by 3 bases, and 8 bases separated the two germline ends. The CDR3 extends over 12 amino acids. CDR3 sequence (DNA): TGTGCCAGCAGCCGCAGGGGCTACGAGCAGTACTTC. This encodes CASSRRGYEQYF.

The J gene is TRBJ2-7, the V gene TRBV7-2, with 11 bases lining up with TRBD2. The CDR3 has 16 amino acids. Germline-derived CDR1 and CDR2 are SGHTA and FQGNSA. V shed 1 base and J 0 bases; nucleotides not matched to a gene: 2. Here the CDR3 reads CASSLDGTSGSYEQYF. CDR3 DNA: TGTGCCAGCAGCTTAGACGGGACTAGCGGCTCCTACGAGCAGTACTTC.

Worth noting for this clone: This likely reflects a read error, since a far larger clone is one base away. The CDR3 does not end in the conserved phenylalanine or tryptophan, so this is likely a read error. The chain employs TRBV5-1 and TRBJ1-2; 7 nucleotides match TRBD1. Germline-derived CDR1 and CDR2 are SGHRS and YFSETQ. This CDR3 has 15 residues. Trimming cost V 4 bases and J 4 bases; bases outside gene matches: 10. CDR3 sequence (DNA): TGCGCCAGCAGCACGACAGGGTTGAGGAGCTATGGCTACACCCTC. This codes for CASSTTGLRSYGYTL.

This chain connects TRBV28 to TRBJ2-6, with D hard to call. Germline values: CDR1 MDHEN, CDR2 SYDVKM. Trimming removed 6 bases from V and 0 bases from J, with 9 bases in between. The CDR3 covers 15 residues. The CDR3 reads CASSQKFSGANVLTF. DNA for the CDR3: TGTGCCAGCAGCCAGAAATTCTCTGGGGCCAACGTCCTGACTTTC. The full variable domain, rest sourced from reference TRBV28 and TRBJ2-6, is DVKVTQSSRYLVKRTGEKVFLECVQDMDHENMFWYRQDPGLGLRLIYFSYDVKMKEKGDIPEGYSVSREKKERFSLILESASTNQTSMYLCASSQKFSGANVLTFGAGSRLTVL.

The chain couples TRBV4-2 to TRBJ2-1, with TRBD2 identical over 10 bases. CDR1 and CDR2 from the germline V gene are LGHNA and YNFKEQ. The ends lost 2 bases at V and 4 bases at J; junction bases unmatched: 8. The CDR3 is 17 residues long. The CDR3 nucleotides read TGTGCCAGCAGCCAACTAGCGGGAGTAAGTTCGTACAATGAGCAGTTCTTC. Encoded protein: CASSQLAGVSSYNEQFF.

In its sample, this clone was seen many times. The chain employs TRBV27 and TRBJ2-7; D not resolved. V was cut by 2 bases and J by 3 bases, with 8 bases left in between. This CDR3 region has 13 residues. Germline values: CDR1 MNHEY, CDR2 SMNVEV (reference sequence). The chain's CDR3 is CASSLRVYYEQYF. Written as DNA, the CDR3 is TGTGCCAGCAGTTTACGTGTGTACTACGAGCAGTACTTC.

The V and J genes are TRBV5-1 and TRBJ1-3; D call uncertain. The CDR3 is made up of 15 amino acids. With 0 bases removed from V and 0 bases from J, the gap between germline ends came to 7 bases. The germline V gene has CDR1 SGHRS and CDR2 YFSETQ. The DNA of the CDR3 is TGCGCCAGCAGCTTGGATCCTCTCTCTGGAAACACCATATATTTT. Translated: CASSLDPLSGNTIYF.